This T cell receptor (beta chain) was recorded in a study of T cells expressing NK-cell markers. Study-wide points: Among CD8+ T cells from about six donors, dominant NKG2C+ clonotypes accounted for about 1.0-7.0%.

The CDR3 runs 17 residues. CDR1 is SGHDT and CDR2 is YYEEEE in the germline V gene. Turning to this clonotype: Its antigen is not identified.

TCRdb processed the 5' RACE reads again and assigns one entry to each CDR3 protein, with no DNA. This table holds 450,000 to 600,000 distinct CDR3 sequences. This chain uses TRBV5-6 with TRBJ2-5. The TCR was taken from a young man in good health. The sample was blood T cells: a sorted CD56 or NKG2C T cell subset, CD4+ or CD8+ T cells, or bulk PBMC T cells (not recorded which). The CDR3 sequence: CASSLGVISSRGETQYF.